This T cell receptor (beta chain) was recovered during a study of T-cell reconstitution after alpha-beta-depleted transplantation in children. Library preparation (for TCRbeta) was performed with unique molecular identifiers. From the PCR reads, TCRdb called clonotypes with MiXCR, one entry per CDR3 protein. The sample contains 200,000 or so distinct CDR3 sequences, 6.3% of which appear only once. Trimming pared 6 bases from V and 0 bases from J, leaving 5 bases between. CDR3 length: 11 residues. The V gene's germline CDR1 is DFQATT and CDR2 SNEGSKA (reference sequence). This clonotype was counted at least ten times.

The J gene is TRBJ2-5, the V gene TRBV20-1; D is ambiguous. The TCR originated in a girl less than two years old with combined immunodeficiency, due to receive a stem cell transplant. The sequenced sample was PBMCs, obtained before TCRalphabeta/CD19-depleted stem cell transplant. CDR3 sequence (DNA): TGCAGTGCCGAGGACCAAGAGACCCAGTACTTC. Translation gives CSAEDQETQYF.